This T cell receptor (beta chain) was obtained from a study of beta chain features in type 1 diabetes. The ends lost 4 bases at V and 5 bases at J; junction bases unmatched: 9. CDR3 length equals 15 residues. Germline V gene data show CDR1 as SGHKS and CDR2 as YYEKEE (reference sequence). Every isolated RNA sample was fully reverse transcribed, so sequencing captured expressed TCRB transcripts. Sequencing was performed with immunoSEQ multiplex PCR; in TCRdb, only in-frame clones are kept and a portion is missing. The sample includes about 330,000 clones, approximately 11% of them seen just once. Sequencing was performed on naive CD4+ T cells from blood. This sequence joins TRBV5-5 and TRBJ2-5, with 9 bases matching TRBD2. This receptor was taken from a woman aged 25 to 45 in good health. CDR3 in DNA: TGTGCCAGCAGCGGGACGGGACTAGCCGGTGAGACCCAGTACTTC. Its translation is CASSGTGLAGETQYF.